This record looks at one T cell receptor (beta chain) sequence and its context. Deep-level assay runs were performed. In the original analysis: Junction-only sequences produced by ImmunoSEQ had no quality scores, so filtering differed. TCRdb's copy holds only in-frame clones and misses some; the assay was immunoSEQ multiplex PCR. V, J and clone size derive from that table, while D and trimming were established from the DNA sequence. The sample shows approximately 980,000 clones, 76% of them seen only once. This sample is part of a study of shared clonotypes between healthy human individuals. Study-level background: Researchers assigned three CD4 naive, three CD4 memory, two CD8 naive and one CD8 memory plate to each donor.

The origin of this receptor is a man aged 18 to 29 in good health. The specimen was memory CD4+ T cells sorted from blood. The subset: CD45RA-negative fraction.

CDR3 amino acids: CASSFSPSVNTGELFF. Here the CDR3 DNA reads TGCGCCAGCAGCTTTTCCCCTAGCGTCAACACCGGGGAGCTGTTTTTT. The V and J genes are TRBV5-1 and TRBJ2-2, with D perhaps matching TRBD2 (6 bases). Deletions cut 2 bases from V and 2 bases from J, with 13 bases between. The V gene's germline CDR1 is SGHRS and CDR2 YFSETQ. The CDR3 spans 16 residues. The variable domain in full, completed from reference TRBV5-1 and TRBJ2-2, reads KAGVTQTPRYLIKTRGQQVTLSCSPISGHRSVSWYQQTPGQGLQFLFEYFSETQRNKGNFPGRFSGRQFSNSRSEMNVSTLELGDSALYLCASSFSPSVNTGELFFGEGSRLTVL.